The T cell receptor (beta chain) under discussion was sequenced for a study of blood T cell repertoires in COVID-19. In the study overall: The United States, Italy and Spain provided the acute and convalescent COVID-19 samples.

The CDR3 covers 14 residues. With 4 bases removed from V and 5 bases from J, the gap between germline ends came to 12 bases. Germline-derived CDR1 and CDR2 are SEHNR and FQNEAQ (reference sequence). Sequenced by immunoSEQ multiplex PCR; TCRdb stores in-frame clones only, minus some. Of some 100,000 clones in the sample, about 81% were seen once. This clonotype was sampled from a human donor in a cohort sampled during active COVID-19. Sequenced material: peripheral blood. The chain couples TRBV7-9 to TRBJ1-5; TRBD1 is a possible D gene (6 bases). CDR3 residues: CASSSGQFYQPQHF. DNA for the CDR3: TGTGCCAGCAGCTCCGGACAGTTTTATCAGCCCCAGCATTTT.